Reported below is one T cell receptor (beta chain). The sample is drawn from a study of OX40 agonist ivuxolimab in advanced cancers. For the study at large: Patients treated during dose escalation were battling hepatocellular carcinoma, melanoma, renal cell or head and neck cancer. There were three patients with partial responses, one having hepatocellular carcinoma and two cutaneous melanoma.

The V gene lost 3 bases and the J gene lost 1 base, with 12 bases spanning the gap. This CDR3 contains 15 residues. Per the germline V gene, CDR1 is MNHNS and CDR2 is SASEGT. TCRdb's copy holds only in-frame clones and misses some; the assay was immunoSEQ multiplex PCR. The sample yields about 79,000 clones, roughly 80% seen once. The source was CD4+ or CD8+ T cells sorted from blood, collected in a trial of the OX40 agonist ivuxolimab. V is TRBV6-1 and J is TRBJ1-2; a possible D gene is TRBD1 (5 bases). This clonotype originated in an adult with an advanced solid tumor such as melanoma, head and neck, liver or kidney cancer. This CDR3 reads CASSEGLGNNYGYTF. Written as DNA, the CDR3 is TGTGCCAGCAGTGAGGGACTGGGAAATAACTATGGCTACACCTTC.